This T cell receptor beta chain is drawn from a study of control samples from healthy donors and cancer patients. Here immunoSEQ multiplex PCR was the method, and the copy in TCRdb shows in-frame clones only, minus some. The sample comprises about 150,000 clones, just under 95% of which are singletons, and approximately 14% rests with the top ten. Trimming took off 4 bases at V and 8 bases at J, with 15 bases between the two ends. CDR3 length equals 14 residues. CDR1 and CDR2 (germline): SNHLY, FYNNEI. The genes are TRBV2 and TRBJ1-5, with D tentatively TRBD1 (6 bases). Sequencing was done on a sample of PBMCs. This clonotype was obtained from a man between 60 and 75 years old with colorectal cancer. The CDR3 DNA reads TGTGCCAGCAGTGGGCTAGGGGGGCCGGAGCCCCAGCATTTT. This translates into CASSGLGGPEPQHF.